A selection of T cell receptor beta chains follows, all from one sample in a study of blood T cell repertoires in COVID-19. Sequencing used immunoSEQ multiplex PCR; TCRdb keeps in-frame clones, though not all of them. The table has a few hundred thousand clones, 85% to 90% seen once. Sequenced input: peripheral blood. Every receptor here comes from a woman aged 50 to 65 with COVID-19, enrolled during active disease. CDR3s include the opening cysteine and the closing phenylalanine or tryptophan. Fields, in order: V gene, clone size, J gene, D gene, CDR3 DNA, CDR3 protein. A D gene is named only where the DNA matches it firmly. Size is omitted from some rows. Given values are once, few, many or a class for expanded clones.

v_gene: TRBV6-6
abundance: many
j_gene: TRBJ1-5
d_gene: .
CDR3nt: TGTGCCAGCAGTTCCGGACAGAGCAATCAGCCCCAGCATTTT
CDR3aa: CASSSGQSNQPQHF

v_gene: TRBV11-2
abundance: .
j_gene: TRBJ2-7
d_gene: .
CDR3nt: TGTGCCAGCAGCTTGGAGGGGGCGATTCACTACGAGCAGTACTTC
CDR3aa: CASSLEGAIHYEQYF

v_gene: TRBV5-1
abundance: once
j_gene: TRBJ2-3
d_gene: TRBD2
CDR3nt: TGCGCCAGCAGCCCTACTAGCGGGAGGGTGGATACGCAGTATTTT
CDR3aa: CASSPTSGRVDTQYF

v_gene: TRBV6-1
abundance: .
j_gene: TRBJ1-6
d_gene: .
CDR3nt: TGTGCCAGCAGTGAAGGGGGGGAAAACTCACCCCTCCACTTT
CDR3aa: CASSEGGENSPLHF

v_gene: TRBV5-4
abundance: .
j_gene: TRBJ2-7
d_gene: TRBD1
CDR3nt: TGTGCCAGCAGCTTGTTTGGACAGGGAACCGCCTACGAGCAGTACTTC
CDR3aa: CASSLFGQGTAYEQYF

v_gene: TRBV11-3
abundance: .
j_gene: TRBJ2-7
d_gene: TRBD2
CDR3nt: TGTGCCAGCAGCCGCCGGACTAGTTCGGACGAGCAGTACTTC
CDR3aa: CASSRRTSSDEQYF

v_gene: TRBV15
abundance: .
j_gene: TRBJ2-7
d_gene: TRBD2
CDR3nt: TGTGCCACCAGCGCTACAGGTTCTCCGGGGGGAGAGCAGTACTTC
CDR3aa: CATSATGSPGGEQYF

v_gene: TRBV13
abundance: .
j_gene: TRBJ2-7
d_gene: TRBD2
CDR3nt: TGTGCCAGCAGCCCAGGGACTAGCGGGACTTACGAGCAGTACTTC
CDR3aa: CASSPGTSGTYEQYF

v_gene: TRBV14
abundance: .
j_gene: TRBJ2-7
d_gene: .
CDR3nt: TGTGCCAGCAGCCCAGGATTTGGGTGGGCCGAGCAGTACTTC
CDR3aa: CASSPGFGWAEQYF

v_gene: TRBV7-2
abundance: .
j_gene: TRBJ1-2
d_gene: .
CDR3nt: TGTGCCAGCAGCTCCTACAGGGTTAACTATGGCTACACCTTC
CDR3aa: CASSSYRVNYGYTF

v_gene: TRBV3-1/TRBV3-2
abundance: .
j_gene: TRBJ1-5
d_gene: .
CDR3nt: TGTGCCAGCAGCCAGGGGAGCATCAACCCCCAGCATTTT
CDR3aa: CASSQGSINPQHF

v_gene: TRBV7-2
abundance: .
j_gene: TRBJ2-7
d_gene: TRBD2
CDR3nt: TGTGCCAGCAGCTTAAACCCGCGGGGACTAGCCCACGAGCAGTACTTC
CDR3aa: CASSLNPRGLAHEQYF

v_gene: TRBV19
abundance: .
j_gene: TRBJ2-3
d_gene: TRBD1
CDR3nt: TGTGCCAGTAATCCGGGACAGGCACGTTCCGATACGCAGTATTTT
CDR3aa: CASNPGQARSDTQYF

v_gene: TRBV19
abundance: .
j_gene: TRBJ2-1
d_gene: .
CDR3nt: TGTGCCAGTAGTACTAACAGGGCCCATGAGCAGTTCTTC
CDR3aa: CASSTNRAHEQFF

v_gene: TRBV5-1
abundance: .
j_gene: TRBJ1-1
d_gene: .
CDR3nt: TGCGCCAGCAGCGCGGAGGCGGGTACTGAAGCTTTCTTT
CDR3aa: CASSAEAGTEAFF

v_gene: TRBV10-1
abundance: .
j_gene: TRBJ2-1
d_gene: .
CDR3nt: TGCGCCAGCAGTGAGGATGTGGGGGCTCCCTACAATGAGCAGTTCTTC
CDR3aa: CASSEDVGAPYNEQFF

v_gene: TRBV2
abundance: once
j_gene: TRBJ2-3
d_gene: TRBD2
CDR3nt: TGTGCCAGCAGTGTTCTAGCGGGAGTCATGATAGATACGCAGTATTTT
CDR3aa: CASSVLAGVMIDTQYF

v_gene: TRBV6-2/TRBV6-3
abundance: .
j_gene: TRBJ1-1
d_gene: .
CDR3nt: TGTGCCAGCAGTTACTCAGAACGAAGGCAGGGGAACACTGAAGCTTTCTTT
CDR3aa: CASSYSERRQGNTEAFF

v_gene: TRBV18
abundance: once
j_gene: TRBJ2-3
d_gene: TRBD2
CDR3nt: TGTGCCAGCTCACCAGGAAAAGCGGGAGGCACTAGCACAGATACGCAGTATTTT
CDR3aa: CASSPGKAGGTSTDTQYF

v_gene: TRBV19
abundance: once
j_gene: TRBJ2-7
d_gene: TRBD1
CDR3nt: TGTGCCAGTAGTCTAGGACAGGGGGCTGGCGAGCAGTACTTC
CDR3aa: CASSLGQGAGEQYF

v_gene: TRBV7-2
abundance: .
j_gene: TRBJ2-2
d_gene: TRBD2
CDR3nt: TGTGCCAGCAGACTACTAGCGGGAGGGGCCGGGGAGCTGTTTTTT
CDR3aa: CASRLLAGGAGELFF

v_gene: TRBV6-4
abundance: .
j_gene: TRBJ2-7
d_gene: TRBD1
CDR3nt: TGTGCCAGCAGTCGACAGGGGTTCTCCTACGAGCAGTACTTC
CDR3aa: CASSRQGFSYEQYF

v_gene: TRBV7-2
abundance: .
j_gene: TRBJ2-5
d_gene: TRBD2
CDR3nt: TGTGCCAGCAGCTTTAGCGGGAGGATTGAAGAGACCCAGTACTTC
CDR3aa: CASSFSGRIEETQYF

v_gene: TRBV6-5
abundance: .
j_gene: TRBJ2-1
d_gene: .
CDR3nt: TGTGCCAGCAATCCGGGACTCTACAATGAGCAGTTCTTC
CDR3aa: CASNPGLYNEQFF

v_gene: TRBV20-1
abundance: .
j_gene: TRBJ2-3
d_gene: TRBD2
CDR3nt: TGCAGTGCTAGTTCTAGCGGCACTAGCACAGATACGCAGTATTTT
CDR3aa: CSASSSGTSTDTQYF

v_gene: TRBV4-1
abundance: few
j_gene: TRBJ2-7
d_gene: .
CDR3nt: TGCGCCAGCAGCCAATTTCCACAGTCCTCCTACGAGCAGTACTTC
CDR3aa: CASSQFPQSSYEQYF

v_gene: TRBV18
abundance: once
j_gene: TRBJ2-3
d_gene: TRBD2
CDR3nt: TGTGCCAGCTCACCGCGACTAGCGGGCCTAGCTAGCACAGATACGCAGTATTTT
CDR3aa: CASSPRLAGLASTDTQYF

v_gene: TRBV12-3/TRBV12-4
abundance: .
j_gene: TRBJ1-2
d_gene: .
CDR3nt: TGTGCCAGCAGTGTCCCAGGGATGGATGGCTACACCTTC
CDR3aa: CASSVPGMDGYTF

v_gene: TRBV5-8
abundance: .
j_gene: TRBJ1-5
d_gene: .
CDR3nt: TGTGCCAGCAGCTTGGGCAGGTCCCAGCCCCAGCATTTT
CDR3aa: CASSLGRSQPQHF

v_gene: TRBV5-4
abundance: .
j_gene: TRBJ2-2
d_gene: TRBD2
CDR3nt: TGTGCCAGCAGCTCTGGACTAGCGGCCACCGGGGAGCTGTTTTTT
CDR3aa: CASSSGLAATGELFF

v_gene: TRBV10-3
abundance: .
j_gene: TRBJ2-7
d_gene: .
CDR3nt: TGTGCCATCAGTGTTATCCCAGTCCCCGTCTCCTACGAGCAGTACTTC
CDR3aa: CAISVIPVPVSYEQYF

v_gene: TRBV18
abundance: once
j_gene: TRBJ2-7
d_gene: .
CDR3nt: TGTGCCAGCTCACCGTCGTCTTACAGGGCTGGAGAGCAGTACTTC
CDR3aa: CASSPSSYRAGEQYF

v_gene: TRBV5-6
abundance: .
j_gene: TRBJ2-3
d_gene: .
CDR3nt: TGTGCCAGCAGGACCTATAGGGAGTACACAGATACGCAGTATTTT
CDR3aa: CASRTYREYTDTQYF

v_gene: TRBV11-3
abundance: few
j_gene: TRBJ2-1
d_gene: TRBD2
CDR3nt: TGTGCCAGCAGCCCCGGGACTAGCTCCTACAATGAGCAGTTCTTC
CDR3aa: CASSPGTSSYNEQFF

v_gene: TRBV29-1
abundance: once
j_gene: TRBJ2-4
d_gene: .
CDR3nt: TGCAGCGTTGTGGCGGGGCTAAAAAACATTCAGTACTTC
CDR3aa: CSVVAGLKNIQYF